This TCR beta chain was identified in a study of tumor-infiltrating lymphocytes in glioblastoma multiforme. Multiple V-beta primers and a C-beta primer amplified TCRB from RNA. TCRB cDNA was made from 0.5 to 0.65 ug total RNA. No unique molecular identifiers were described for these TCRB libraries. TCRdb re-derived calls from the multiplex PCR reads in MiXCR, one entry per CDR3 protein. This repertoire shows about 18,000 distinct CDR3 sequences, around 72% found once; its top ten account for 15% to 20%. Germline loops: CDR1 DFQATT, CDR2 SNEGSKA (reference sequence). Trimming shortened V by 5 bases and J by 0 bases, and 5 bases separated the two germline ends. The CDR3 is made up of 12 amino acids. As to this clonotype: What it recognizes is unknown.

Study results and limitations: TCR plus mutation findings rest on a single glioblastoma patient. Functional subtype sorting of these T cells was not performed.

The V call is TRBV20-1, the J call TRBJ1-3; no clear D. The sequencing input was peripheral blood. This clonotype was obtained from a male donor with glioblastoma. CDR3 sequence (DNA): TGCAGTGCTTTGAGCTCTGGAAACACCATATATTTT. It translates to CSALSSGNTIYF.